This T cell receptor beta chain originates from a study of T cells after yellow fever vaccination (dated by TCRdb to between 2018 and 2020). A note on the overall study: The SMART-Seq v4 Ultra Low Input RNA kit was used to prepare libraries from fractions with low cell numbers. Blood was drawn at multiple timepoints before and after primary and secondary immunization, with bulk PBMC replicates and cell subsets isolated. Bulk TCR alpha and beta repertoires were sequenced longitudinally to track T-cell clones before and after primary and booster YFV17D yellow fever vaccination. The cohort comprised two healthy male donors, one aged 18 to 30 and one aged 30 to 39 years.

This specimen's treatment or condition label, per the study, means: live attenuated yellow fever vaccine strain. Two biological replicates of bulk PBMCs were collected at each blood-draw timepoint. PBMCs were isolated from peripheral blood using a standard Ficoll-Paque protocol. TriZol was used to extract RNA from bulk PBMCs, CD4 and CD8 fractions, and dextramer-positive and dextramer-negative fractions. Synthesis of TCR cDNA relied on 5'RACE template switching, a step that introduced a universal primer site along with unique molecular identifiers. Priming of cDNA synthesis was performed from both the TCR alpha and TCR beta constant segments. Two PCR steps were used to amplify libraries, with sample barcodes and sequencing adapters being added in the second step. Sequencing of libraries was performed on Illumina HiSeq 2500 (2x100 bp) or NovaSeq (2x150 bp). On the study's bioinformatics: Demultiplexing of reads and collapsing into UMI consensus sequences were performed with MIGEC, and V(D)J alignment was carried out with MiXCR. Vaccine-responding clonotypes were identified with edgeR using replicate PBMC samples, with FDR below 0.01 and a log2 fold change above 5 up to day 15 being required. CD4 or CD8 identity was assigned to each bulk clonotype according to whether the clonotype was present at higher abundance in the sequenced CD4 repertoire or the sequenced CD8 repertoire. TCRdb reprocessed the public reads (quality trimming at Q25 with fastp, clone calling with MiXCR) and kept in-frame beta chains. Entries are consolidated by CDR3 protein sequence, retaining the most common genes and DNA. The V and J calls follow TCRdb's processing rather than the paper's. The sample table holds approximately 610,000 distinct CDR3 sequences, of which less than 20% were seen once. In total, the top ten clones hold around 16% of the sample.

The CDR3 measures 14 amino acids from cysteine to phenylalanine. CDR3 DNA is the only sequence kept; it has 42 bases, read in frame from the first base. Trimming costs V 5 bases and J 8 bases, and their ends lie 18 bases apart. According to the germline V gene (reference sequence), CDR1 reads SEHNR and CDR2 reads FQNEAQ. Broad study findings and their caveats: After the booster, most of the clones that had expanded following primary vaccination were detected again (roughly 96% of CD4 and around 90% of CD8), which suggests that memory was broadly maintained. The secondary T-cell response was found to be weaker but faster than the primary response, with a peak reached on day 5 rather than on day 15. Because the study included only a couple of donors, the extent to which the findings can be generalized is limited. A small share of clonotypes occurred in both CD4 and CD8 compartments, likely arising from convergent recombination. Because abundant contaminating clonotypes from the bulk population could be contained in FACS-sorted repertoires, computational filtering was required.

The table lists this clonotype with a few counts. Its antigen remains unidentified. Base quality data are lacking; no much larger clone is found one base away. The source was PBMCs, collected 5 days after the first yellow fever vaccination. The receptor chain draws on TRBV7-9 and TRBJ1-2; no D gene is confidently identified. This sequence originates from a man younger than 35 who received the YFV17D yellow fever vaccine. For the CDR3, the sequence is CASSLPGQAFGYTF. Here is the DNA: TGTGCCAGCAGCCTACCCGGGCAGGCCTTCGGCTACACCTTC.